Listed below are T cell receptor beta chains from one sample, sequenced in a study of human T cells and chemical hapten exposure. Using its own MiXCR run on the RACE reads, TCRdb lists one record per CDR3 protein. Of about 190,000 distinct CDR3 sequences in the sample, about 25% are singletons; the top ten hold over 2%. The sequences come from whole blood, collected in connection with sensitization to the hapten diphenylcyclopropenone (DPC). These receptor sequences come from a woman between 40 and 50 years old with alopecia areata. Some clones in this sample may be carry-over from other donors' samples. CDR3s include the opening cysteine and the closing phenylalanine or tryptophan. D genes are given only for firm matches. The size field is filled for only some rows; it gives once, few, many or a size class.

CDR3nt | CDR3aa | d_gene | j_gene | v_gene | abundance
TGTGCCAGCAGCACCGGGACAGCTAATCAGCCCCAGCATTTT | CASSTGTANQPQHF | TRBD1 | TRBJ1-5 | TRBV12-3/TRBV12-4 | -
TGTGCCAGCCGACAGTTTTATAATTCACCCCTCCACTTT | CASRQFYNSPLHF | - | TRBJ1-6 | TRBV7-6 | many
TGTGCCAGCAGCGTAGCGGGTTATGAGCAGTTCTTC | CASSVAGYEQFF | - | TRBJ2-1 | TRBV9 | -
TGCGCCAGCAACGAGGGACCTTTGGATACGCAGTATTTT | CASNEGPLDTQYF | - | TRBJ2-3 | TRBV5-1 | once
TGTGCCAGCAGCCCACGCCCCGGGGAGCTGTTTTTT | CASSPRPGELFF | - | TRBJ2-2 | TRBV21-1 | -
TGTGCCAGCAGTACCAGGTTGGGACTAGCGGCCCCTAAGGCCTACGAGCAGTACTTC | CASSTRLGLAAPKAYEQYF | TRBD2 | TRBJ2-7 | TRBV28 | many
TGTGCCAGTAGTCTGGGCCTAGATCCTCCCTACGAGCAGTACTTC | CASSLGLDPPYEQYF | - | TRBJ2-7 | TRBV19 | few
TGCAGCGTTGAAGAGGCAGGTCGGGGCGAGCAGTACTTC | CSVEEAGRGEQYF | - | TRBJ2-7 | TRBV29-1 | many
TGTGCCAGCAGGCTTGGGGGAGAACACCGGGAGCTGTTTTTT | CASRLGGEHRELFF | - | TRBJ2-2 | TRBV7-2 | few
TGCGCCAGCAGCTTGCAGGGACAGGGGCATTCTGAAGCTTTCTTT | CASSLQGQGHSEAFF | TRBD1 | TRBJ1-1 | TRBV5-1 | few
TGTGCCAGCAGCTCTTTAAGGGGGCAGCCCCAGCATTTT | CASSSLRGQPQHF | - | TRBJ1-5 | TRBV5-6 | -
TGTGCCACCAGCAGTAACCACGCTCAGGGATGGAATTCACCCCTCCACTTT | CATSSNHAQGWNSPLHF | - | TRBJ1-6 | TRBV15 | -
TGCGCCAGCAGCCAAGGACAGGGGGCAGGCTATGGCTACACCTTC | CASSQGQGAGYGYTF | TRBD1 | TRBJ1-2 | TRBV4-3 | -
TGCAGCGTTGAATGGGGGGCAGCTGCAAATGAGCAGTTCTTC | CSVEWGAAANEQFF | - | TRBJ2-1 | TRBV29-1 | -
TGCGCCAGCAGCTTGGGACAGCCCGAATCCTACGAGCAGTACTTC | CASSLGQPESYEQYF | - | TRBJ2-7 | TRBV5-1 | few
TGCAGCGTCCGGGACACCTATCAGCCCCAGCATTTT | CSVRDTYQPQHF | - | TRBJ1-5 | TRBV29-1 | few
TGTGCCAGCAGCAGACAGGAGGACTCCTACAATGAGCAGTTCTTC | CASSRQEDSYNEQFF | - | TRBJ2-1 | TRBV6-1 | -
TGTGCCAGCAGTTACTCGAACACAGGGCTTCAGCCCCAGCATTTT | CASSYSNTGLQPQHF | - | TRBJ1-5 | TRBV6-5 | few
TGTGCCAGCAGCGTAGGACAGCATAATTCACCCCTCCACTTT | CASSVGQHNSPLHF | - | TRBJ1-6 | TRBV9 | few
TGTGCCTGGATAAGAGTTAGGACCACCGGGGAGCTGTTTTTT | CAWIRVRTTGELFF | - | TRBJ2-2 | TRBV30 | -
TGTGCCAGCAGTCCCCTGACTAGCGGGCGCGCGAGGACCGGGGAGCTGTTTTTT | CASSPLTSGRARTGELFF | TRBD2 | TRBJ2-2 | TRBV28 | -
TGTGCCAGCAGTTCTTGGGACGGAAACTACGAGCAGTACTTC | CASSSWDGNYEQYF | - | TRBJ2-7 | TRBV28 | few
TGCAGCATGGAAGGGCGTTCTAGCACAGATACGCAGTATTTT | CSMEGRSSTDTQYF | - | TRBJ2-3 | TRBV29-1 | few
TGTGCCAGCACCCCCGGGGGGGGGTCAGACAATCAGCCCCAGCATTTT | CASTPGGGSDNQPQHF | - | TRBJ1-5 | TRBV6-2/TRBV6-3 | -
TGCAGCGTTGCCCTAGTCAGCTCCTACAATGAGCAGTTCTTC | CSVALVSSYNEQFF | - | TRBJ2-1 | TRBV29-1 | few
TGCAGTGCTAGAGGGACACGGGACAATCAGCCCCAGCATTTT | CSARGTRDNQPQHF | - | TRBJ1-5 | TRBV20-1 | many
TGTGCCAGCAGCTTAGCGGCACCCAATCAGCCCCAGCATTTT | CASSLAAPNQPQHF | - | TRBJ1-5 | TRBV7-2 | few
TGTGCCAGCAGCTTACGAAAGTTTGAAAAACTGTTTTTT | CASSLRKFEKLFF | - | TRBJ1-4 | TRBV7-2 | -
TGTGCCAGCAGCACGGGACTAGCGGGACTTCTCGAGCAGTACTTC | CASSTGLAGLLEQYF | TRBD2 | TRBJ2-7 | TRBV11-2 | few
TGCAGCGCCAACAGGGGGCAGGGCAATGAGCAGTCCTTC | CSANRGQGNEQSF | TRBD1 | TRBJ2-1 | TRBV29-1 | many
TGCGCCAGCAGCCCCCCGGGATCGGGGAGCGAAAAACTGTTTTTT | CASSPPGSGSEKLFF | - | TRBJ1-4 | TRBV4-1 | few
TGCGCCAGCAGCAGGACGGAGGTACAAGAGACCCAGTACTTC | CASSRTEVQETQYF | - | TRBJ2-5 | TRBV5-1 | few
TGTGCCAGCAGAGGCGGACAGAGAGAAGAGACCCAGTACTTC | CASRGGQREETQYF | - | TRBJ2-5 | TRBV2 | -
TGCAGCGTTGGTCCAGCGAGCTCCTACGAGCAGTACTTC | CSVGPASSYEQYF | - | TRBJ2-7 | TRBV29-1 | many
TGCGCCAGCAGCCAAGATAGGGGTAGTCTAACCCAGTACTTC | CASSQDRGSLTQYF | - | TRBJ2-5 | TRBV4-3 | few
TGTGCCACCATACACAGGGGGCGAATCTATGGCTACACCTTC | CATIHRGRIYGYTF | TRBD1 | TRBJ1-2 | TRBV6-5 | -
TGTGCCAGCAGGGCAACAGGGGGAGGTTCACCCCTCCACTTT | CASRATGGGSPLHF | TRBD1 | TRBJ1-6 | TRBV12-3/TRBV12-4 | many
TGTGCCAGCAGTTCGGACGGATTCGGGGTTTACAATGAGCAGTTCTTC | CASSSDGFGVYNEQFF | - | TRBJ2-1 | TRBV5-6 | -
TGTGCCAGCAGCCGAGGGTGGGCGGGCCCTGCTCCCCACGAGCAGTACTTC | CASSRGWAGPAPHEQYF | - | TRBJ2-7 | TRBV9 | -
TGTGCCAGCAGCCGCCTCCCGGGACTAGCGGGAGGTTTACACTCCTACGAGCAGTACTTC | CASSRLPGLAGGLHSYEQYF | TRBD2 | TRBJ2-7 | TRBV28 | -
TGTGCCATCAGTCGGTTAGATAATTCACCCCTCCACTTT | CAISRLDNSPLHF | - | TRBJ1-6 | TRBV10-3 | -
TGTGCCAGCAGTTTTTCGGACAGGGCTGGCTACACCTTC | CASSFSDRAGYTF | TRBD1 | TRBJ1-2 | TRBV28 | few
TGTGCCAGCAGCTCTGGGGGCAGCTATGGCTACACCTTC | CASSSGGSYGYTF | - | TRBJ1-2 | TRBV11-2 | few
TGCAGTGCCCCGGCGCCCCCGGGACTAGATTACAATGAGCAGTTCTTC | CSAPAPPGLDYNEQFF | TRBD2 | TRBJ2-1 | TRBV20-1 | -
TGTGCCAGCAGTGGGGTCACAGATACGCAGTATTTT | CASSGVTDTQYF | - | TRBJ2-3 | TRBV28 | few